The next 5 T cell receptor beta chains were all read from a single sample in a study of Ad26.COV2.S vaccination and SARS-CoV-2 variants. Regarding treatment: around 19 received Ad26.COV2.S at low or high dose, single or two shots; 5 received placebo; per-sample allocation not given. The samples were gathered on day 63 after the first injection of vaccine or placebo. Only in-frame clones appear in the TCRdb table, and some are missing; sequencing was by immunoSEQ multiplex PCR. Of hundreds of thousands of clones listed, around 87% were seen once; the top ten hold approximately 3.3%. The sequences come from peripheral blood, collected in a trial of Ad26.COV2.S vaccine versus placebo. The source of these receptors is a person between 18 and 60 years old who received the Ad26.COV2.S COVID-19 vaccine or a placebo.

This rearrangement joins TRBV6-5 to TRBJ2-7, with D unresolved. The germline V gene encodes CDR1 MNHEY and CDR2 SVGAGI. The CDR3 contains 13 residues. V dropped 6 bases and J dropped 1 base, with 10 bases sitting between them. The CDR3 region is CASSPAGSYEQYF. For the CDR3, the DNA is TGTGCCAGCAGCCCCGCTGGATCCTACGAGCAGTACTTC.

This clone was found once. V is TRBV19 and J is TRBJ1-5, with a weak D call TRBD1 (5 bases). Trimming stripped 2 bases from V and 9 bases from J, with 14 bases between. Germline V CDR1 and CDR2: LNHDA, SQIVND (reference sequence). The CDR3 spans 14 residues. For the CDR3, the DNA is TGTGCCAGTAGTATAATCGGGGGTTCGCCGCCCCAGCATTTT. Encoded protein: CASSIIGGSPPQHF.

The chain links TRBV29-1 to TRBJ1-6; 11 nucleotides align to TRBD1. V was clipped by 6 bases and J by 10 bases; unmatched bases: 5. Germline-derived CDR1 and CDR2 are SQVTM and ANQGSEA. The CDR3 is 13 residues long. This chain's CDR3 is CSVRTGGNSPLHF. The CDR3 coding sequence is TGCAGCGTGCGGACAGGGGGCAACTCACCCCTCCACTTT.

The chain employs TRBV12-5 and TRBJ2-3; tentative D call: TRBD1 (8 bases). The ends were cut back, 0 bases at V and 0 bases at J, with 16 bases in the middle. CDR1 LGHNT and CDR2 FRNRAP come from the germline V gene. The CDR3 has 18 amino acids. The CDR3 DNA follows: TGTGCTAGTGGTTTGGTACAGGGGGGGAGGGCCAGCACAGATACGCAGTATTTT. Translated: CASGLVQGGRASTDTQYF.

The chain uses TRBV3-1 (or the pseudogene TRBV3-2) and TRBJ2-1; D unresolved. This CDR3 is built from 16 residues. In germline, CDR1 is LGHDT, CDR2 YNNKEL (reference sequence). The V and J ends lost 0 bases and 4 bases respectively, with 13 bases between them. DNA for the CDR3: TGTGCCAGCAGCCAAGATATTAGCCCTCAATACAATGAGCAGTTCTTC. It encodes CASSQDISPQYNEQFF.